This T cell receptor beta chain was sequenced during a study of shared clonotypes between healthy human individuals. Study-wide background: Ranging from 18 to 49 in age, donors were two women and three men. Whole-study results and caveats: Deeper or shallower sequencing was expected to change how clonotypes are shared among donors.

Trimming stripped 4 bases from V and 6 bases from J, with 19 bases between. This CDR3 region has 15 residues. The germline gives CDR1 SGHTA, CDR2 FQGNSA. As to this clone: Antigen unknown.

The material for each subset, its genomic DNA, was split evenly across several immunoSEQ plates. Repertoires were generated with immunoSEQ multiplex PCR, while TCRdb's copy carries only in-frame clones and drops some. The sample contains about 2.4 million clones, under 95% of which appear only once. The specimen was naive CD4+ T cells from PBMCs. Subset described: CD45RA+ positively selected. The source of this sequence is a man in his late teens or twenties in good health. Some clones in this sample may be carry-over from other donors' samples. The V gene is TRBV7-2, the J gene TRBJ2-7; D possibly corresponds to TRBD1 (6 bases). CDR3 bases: TGTGCCAGCAGCTACACGCGAGGGGGAGAGGGCGAGCAGTACTTC. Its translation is CASSYTRGGEGEQYF. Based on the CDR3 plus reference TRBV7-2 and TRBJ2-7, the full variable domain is GAGVSQSPSNKVTEKGKDVELRCDPISGHTALYWYRQSLGQGLEFLIYFQGNSAPDKSGLPSDRFSAERTGGSVSTLTIQRTQQEDSAVYLCASSYTRGGEGEQYFGPGTRLTVT.